This T cell receptor beta chain came from a study of OX40 agonist ivuxolimab in advanced cancers. Whole-study context: In this cohort, patients received ivuxolimab, an agonistic anti-OX40 (CD134) antibody. Participants averaged approximately 60 years of age (range roughly 23 to 90) and were around 83% male. Study-wide results and caveats: The CD4+ and CD8+ T cells in the blood had expanded clonally by week 6 at 0.1 to 3.0 mg/kg.

For this clone: Antigen: not known.

Systemic immunosuppression or a history of autoimmune disease excluded patients. Sequencing used immunoSEQ multiplex PCR; TCRdb keeps in-frame clones, though not all of them. Of about 82,000 clones in the sample, 75% to 90% were seen once. This sequence was found in an adult with an advanced solid tumor such as melanoma, head and neck, liver or kidney cancer. The sample was CD4+ or CD8+ T cells sorted from blood, taken in a trial of the OX40 agonist ivuxolimab.

This chain's CDR3 is CASRPRRQGILDEQFF. For the CDR3, the DNA is TGTGCCAGCAGGCCAAGACGACAGGGGATCCTAGATGAGCAGTTCTTC. V gene TRBV7-8 combines with J gene TRBJ2-1; 8 nucleotides agree with TRBD1. CDR3 length: 16 residues. The V and J ends lost 6 bases and 8 bases, in that order; junction bases with no gene match: 15. Germline assignment: CDR1 SGHVS and CDR2 FQNEAQ.